Listed here is a single TCR beta chain. This receptor's antigen is unknown. No base quality values were provided; no much bigger clone lies one nucleotide off. The entry originates in a study of technical replicates of blood from a few donors (dated by TCRdb to about 2017). Library preparation employed the immunoSEQ multiplex PCR assay. TCRdb holds this immuneACCESS table with in-frame rearrangements only. Some clones are missing; in checked studies, unresolved V genes explain under half, and the rest has no known cause. The sample table shows about 88,000 clones, and 95% are seen once. The biggest ten clones account for 0.34% of the sample. The junction carries 8 bases between V and J, which are trimmed by 1 base and 0 bases respectively. For CDR1 and CDR2, the germline V gene lists MNHNS and SASEGT. The CDR3, cysteine through phenylalanine, is 15 amino acids long. The DNA shown is the 45-base CDR3, in frame from base 1.

This TCR was sampled from a human donor in good health. The sample consisted of T cells isolated from PBMCs. The chain was built from TRBV6-1 and TRBJ2-3; a weak D assignment points to TRBD2 (5 bases agree). The DNA reads TGTGCCAGCAGTGAAGGGCGGGCTAGCACAGATACGCAGTATTTT. It translates to CASSEGRASTDTQYF.